These 23 T cell receptor beta chains came from one sample sequenced in a study of OX40 agonist ivuxolimab in advanced cancers. TCRdb keeps only in-frame clones here, not all; method: immunoSEQ multiplex PCR. The sample has around 65,000 clones; 91% are singletons. The input for sequencing was CD4+ or CD8+ T cells sorted from blood, taken in a trial of the OX40 agonist ivuxolimab. These receptors were collected from an adult with an advanced solid tumor such as melanoma, head and neck, liver or kidney cancer.

Here the CDR3 reads CASSLAPEAWTEAFF. In DNA, the CDR3 is TGTGCCAGCAGCTTAGCGCCCGAGGCGTGGACTGAAGCTTTCTTT. The rearrangement links TRBV7-8 to TRBJ1-1, with D hard to call. CDR1 and CDR2 (germline): SGHVS, FQNEAQ. The CDR3 has 15 amino acids. Trimming removed 0 bases from V and 5 bases from J, with 13 bases in between.

J is TRBJ2-1 and V is TRBV4-1; 9 nucleotides agree with TRBD1. Germline V lookup: CDR1 MGHRA, CDR2 YSYEKL. V lost 4 bases to trimming and J lost 2 bases; unmatched junction nucleotides: 6. This CDR3 has 16 amino acids. This CDR3 reads CASSPGTGRPYNEQFF. The DNA for the CDR3 is TGCGCCAGCAGCCCTGGGACAGGGCGCCCCTACAATGAGCAGTTCTTC.

The chain couples TRBV6-6 to TRBJ1-1, with no clear D. This CDR3 has 13 amino acids. The V end was cut by 0 bases, the J end by 7 bases, with 9 bases between. CDR1 and CDR2 (germline): MNHNY, SVGAGI (reference sequence). The chain's CDR3 is CASSYSDGYEAFF. CDR3 nucleotide sequence: TGTGCCAGCAGTTACTCGGACGGATATGAAGCTTTCTTT.

The J gene is TRBJ2-7, the V gene TRBV13; tentatively, D is TRBD1 (6 bases). Germline assignment: CDR1 PRHDT and CDR2 FYEKMQ (reference sequence). The CDR3 has 13 residues. Trimming left V 3 bases short and J 7 bases short, with 13 bases between. CDR3 DNA: TGTGCCAGCAGCTTGGTCACAGGGTTGGAGCAGTACTTC. Amino acids: CASSLVTGLEQYF.

This clone is medium-sized in the sample. The chain uses TRBV5-4 and TRBJ2-1, with 11 bases fitting TRBD2. The trim removed 4 bases at V and 6 bases at J, leaving 3 bases unmatched. This CDR3 comprises 14 residues. Germline V gene lookup returns CDR1 SGHNT and CDR2 YYREEE (reference sequence). The CDR3 bases are TGTGCCAGCAGCGTAGCGGGGGGGCTCAATGAGCAGTTCTTC. Its protein is CASSVAGGLNEQFF.

The chain carries TRBV19 and TRBJ2-1; D perhaps matches TRBD2 (6 bases). The germline V gene has CDR1 LNHDA and CDR2 SQIVND (reference sequence). The length of the CDR3 is 15 residues. Trimming removed 7 bases at V and 3 bases at J, with 16 bases between. CDR3 nucleotide sequence: TGTGCCAGTACCATGGGGGGAAGTGGCTACAATGAGCAGTTCTTC. Amino acid sequence: CASTMGGSGYNEQFF. The entire variable domain, with the rest obtained from reference TRBV19 and TRBJ2-1, is as follows: DGGITQSPKYLFRKEGQNVTLSCEQNLNHDAMYWYRQDPGQGLRLIYYSQIVNDFQKGDIAEGYSVSREKKESFPLTVTSAQKNPTAFYLCASTMGGSGYNEQFFGPGTRLTVL.

The rearrangement links TRBV7-9 to TRBJ2-4, with D perhaps TRBD1 or TRBD2 (5 bases each). CDR3 length: 12 amino acids. V lost 5 bases and J 9 bases, leaving 11 bases between the germline ends. Germline V gene sequence: CDR1 SEHNR, CDR2 FQNEAQ (reference sequence). The CDR3 DNA reads as TGTGCCAGCAGCCCAGGGAGCCCCATTCAGTACTTC. This gives the protein CASSPGSPIQYF.

This clone appeared a few times. The chain combines TRBV7-9 with TRBJ1-5; no definite D call. This CDR3 has 12 amino acids. V was cut by 5 bases and J by 4 bases, with 6 bases left in between. Germline CDR1 is SEHNR and CDR2 is FQNEAQ (reference sequence). The CDR3 spells CASSPPNQPQHF. CDR3 DNA sequence: TGTGCCAGCAGCCCTCCTAATCAGCCCCAGCATTTT. The full variable domain, rest sourced from reference TRBV7-9 and TRBJ1-5, is DTGVSQNPRHKITKRGQNVTFRCDPISEHNRLYWYRQTLGQGPEFLTYFQNEAQLEKSRLLSDRFSAERPKGSFSTLEIQRTEQGDSAMYLCASSPPNQPQHFGDGTRLSIL.

V is TRBV7-8 and J is TRBJ1-2; D is ambiguous. CDR3 length: 16 residues. V dropped 1 base and J dropped 4 bases, with 16 bases sitting between them. Germline assignment: CDR1 SGHVS and CDR2 FQNEAQ. The CDR3 sequence is CASSLGDWSDFYGYTF. The CDR3, as DNA: TGTGCCAGCAGCTTAGGGGATTGGAGTGATTTCTATGGCTACACCTTC.

As for this clone: Other nucleotide sequences in the sample specify the same CDR3. V usage is TRBV2 and J usage is TRBJ2-2, with 7 bases fitting TRBD2. Germline lookup yields CDR1 SNHLY and CDR2 FYNNEI. Trimming at V came to 4 bases and at J to 2 bases, leaving 4 bases not matched to a gene. The CDR3 spans 15 residues. The CDR3 here is CASSGLADNTGELFF. The CDR3, as DNA: TGTGCCAGCAGTGGACTAGCTGATAACACCGGGGAGCTGTTTTTT. Based on the CDR3 plus reference TRBV2 and TRBJ2-2, the full variable domain is EPEVTQTPSHQVTQMGQEVILRCVPISNHLYFYWYRQILGQKVEFLVSFYNNEISEKSEIFDDQFSVERPDGSNFTLKIRSTKLEDSAMYFCASSGLADNTGELFFGEGSRLTVL.

The genes are TRBV5-1 and TRBJ1-2; D is unclear. The CDR3 covers 15 residues. Trimming stripped 0 bases from V and 2 bases from J, with 11 bases between. Germline lookup yields CDR1 SGHRS and CDR2 YFSETQ. The CDR3 DNA sequence: TGCGCCAGCAGCTTGGTACCAGGCGTCAACTATGGCTACACCTTC. Protein sequence: CASSLVPGVNYGYTF.

Concerning this clone: At one end the junction does not follow the germline gene, possibly because of a read error. The chain combines TRBV7-7 with TRBJ2-7; possibly TRBD1 for D (5 bases). The CDR3 length is 14 residues. The germline gives CDR1 SSHAT, CDR2 FNYEAQ (reference sequence). The CDR3 sequence is CASSLSQGSYEQYF. CDR3 coding DNA: TGTGCTAGCAGCTTAAGTCAGGGCTCCTACGAGCAGTACTTC.

The chain links TRBV19 to TRBJ2-5; 7 nucleotides line up with TRBD1. CDR1 is LNHDA and CDR2 is SQIVND in the germline V gene (reference sequence). The CDR3 loop spans 14 amino acids. V trimming: 5 bases; J trimming: 3 bases; junction bases outside the gene matches: 6. The CDR3 bases are TGTGCCAGTAGTGTCCGGACAGGTAAAGAGACCCAGTACTTC. Protein sequence: CASSVRTGKETQYF. Complete variable domain (other parts from reference TRBV19 and TRBJ2-5): DGGITQSPKYLFRKEGQNVTLSCEQNLNHDAMYWYRQDPGQGLRLIYYSQIVNDFQKGDIAEGYSVSREKKESFPLTVTSAQKNPTAFYLCASSVRTGKETQYFGPGTRLLVL.

The rearrangement links TRBV5-1 to TRBJ1-1; tentative D call: TRBD1 (5 bases). V lost 0 bases to trimming and J lost 7 bases, with 10 bases between them. Germline CDR1 is SGHRS and CDR2 is YFSETQ. The CDR3 loop spans 13 amino acids. In nucleotides, the CDR3 is TGCGCCAGCAGCTTGGCGGGAGGGGATGAAGCTTTCTTT. Protein product: CASSLAGGDEAFF.

This clone has only a few counts. The gene calls are TRBV11-1 and TRBJ1-2; D not certain. Germline V gene lookup returns CDR1 SGHAT and CDR2 FQDESV (reference sequence). The CDR3 loop spans 12 amino acids. The V end lost 5 bases, the J end lost 8 bases, and 12 bases lay between the germline ends. As DNA, the CDR3 is TGTGCCAGCAGCCCCGAGGGTGCCGGCTACACCTTC. Translation: CASSPEGAGYTF. Full variable domain (remainder filled in from reference TRBV11-1 and TRBJ1-2): EAEVAQSPRYKITEKSQAVAFWCDPISGHATLYWYRQILGQGPELLVQFQDESVVDDSQLPKDRFSAERLKGVDSTLKIQPAELGDSAMYLCASSPEGAGYTFGSGTRLTVV.

The chain recombines TRBV4-1 with TRBJ2-7, with TRBD2 as a possible D gene (7 bases). The V gene's germline CDR1 is MGHRA and CDR2 YSYEKL. With 8 bases removed from V and 1 base from J, the gap between germline ends came to 18 bases. The CDR3 loop spans 15 amino acids. In DNA form, the CDR3 reads TGCGCCAGCTCCCTTGGGGGGGGCCTTTCCTACGAGCAGTACTTC. This gives the protein CASSLGGGLSYEQYF.

This clone is a singleton in its sample. This chain joins TRBV7-9 and TRBJ1-5, with D possibly matching TRBD1 (6 bases). The V gene lost 5 bases and the J gene lost 0 bases, with 8 bases spanning the gap. The germline V gene encodes CDR1 SEHNR and CDR2 FQNEAQ (reference sequence). The length of the CDR3 is 14 residues. The CDR3 protein is CASSQQGSNQPQHF. The CDR3 coding sequence is TGTGCCAGCAGCCAACAGGGTAGCAATCAGCCCCAGCATTTT.

This chain joins TRBV6-4 and TRBJ1-6; 8 nucleotides match TRBD1. Germline assignment: CDR1 MRHNA and CDR2 SNTAGT. V lost 5 bases and J lost 9; bases outside the gene matches: 6. The CDR3 spans 14 residues. CDR3 nucleotides: TGTGCCAGCAGTAAAACAGGGGGGGTTTCACCCCTCCACTTT. Its protein is CASSKTGGVSPLHF.

For the CDR3, the DNA is TGTGCCAGCAGCGTAAACCACCTCGCGACCGGGGAGCTGTTTTTT. Its translation: CASSVNHLATGELFF. This rearrangement joins TRBV9 to TRBJ2-2; unclear D gene. CDR3 length: 15 residues. Germline V lookup: CDR1 SGDLS, CDR2 YYNGEE. V was clipped by 1 base and J by 5 bases, with 12 bases between them. Full variable domain (rest looked up from reference TRBV9 and TRBJ2-2): DSGVTQTPKHLITATGQRVTLRCSPRSGDLSVYWYQQSLDQGLQFLIQYYNGEERAKGNILERFSAQQFPDLHSELNLSSLELGDSALYFCASSVNHLATGELFFGEGSRLTVL.

This sequence joins TRBV14 and TRBJ2-4, with no clear D. Trimming pared 2 bases from V and 5 bases from J, leaving 7 bases between. The CDR3 loop spans 13 amino acids. Germline V gives CDR1 SGHDN, CDR2 FVKESK. The CDR3 sequence is CASSQFTENIQYF. DNA of the CDR3: TGTGCCAGCAGCCAATTTACTGAAAACATTCAGTACTTC. The variable domain in full, completed from reference TRBV14 and TRBJ2-4, reads EAGVTQFPSHSVIEKGQTVTLRCDPISGHDNLYWYRRVMGKEIKFLLHFVKESKQDESGMPNNRFLAERTGGTYSTLKVQPAELEDSGVYFCASSQFTENIQYFGAGTRLSVL.

The rearrangement links TRBV4-3 to TRBJ2-1; D call uncertain. Looked up from germline, CDR1 is LGHNA and CDR2 is YSLEER. The CDR3 is 13 residues long. V was cut by 0 bases and J by 9 bases, with 9 bases left in between. In nucleotides, the CDR3 is TGCGCCAGCAGCCAAGATGTAGGCTTTGAGCAGTTCTTC. This encodes CASSQDVGFEQFF.

The J gene is TRBJ1-1, the V gene TRBV10-2; D is uncertain. Per germline, CDR1 WSHSY and CDR2 SAAADI. This CDR3 region has 11 residues. Trimming left V 10 bases short and J 7 bases short, with 13 bases between. CDR3 sequence reads: CATMDLYEAFF. DNA for the CDR3: TGCGCCACCATGGACTTGTATGAAGCTTTCTTT.

The chain carries TRBV11-2 and TRBJ1-1; maybe TRBD1 (5 bases). The CDR3 loop spans 15 amino acids. Germline CDR1 SGHAT, CDR2 FQNNGV. V lost 7 bases and J 0 bases, leaving 15 bases between the germline ends. The CDR3 sequence: CASTQTGAMNTEAFF. In DNA form, the CDR3 reads TGTGCCAGCACCCAAACAGGCGCCATGAACACTGAAGCTTTCTTT.